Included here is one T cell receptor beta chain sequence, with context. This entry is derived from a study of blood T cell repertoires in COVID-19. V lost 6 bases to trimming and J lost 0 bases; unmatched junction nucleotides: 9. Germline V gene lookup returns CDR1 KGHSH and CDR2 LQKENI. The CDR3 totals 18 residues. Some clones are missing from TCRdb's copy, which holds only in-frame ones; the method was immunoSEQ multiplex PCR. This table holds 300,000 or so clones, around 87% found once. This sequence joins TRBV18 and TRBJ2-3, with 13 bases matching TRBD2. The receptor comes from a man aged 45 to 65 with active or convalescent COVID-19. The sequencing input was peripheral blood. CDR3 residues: CASSPGLAGAPSTDTQYF. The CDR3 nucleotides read TGTGCCAGCTCGCCAGGACTAGCGGGGGCCCCTAGCACAGATACGCAGTATTTT.